This T cell receptor (beta chain) was obtained from a study of blood T cells in healthy people across ages. Notes on the study in general: Both higher diversity and more naive CD4+ cells marked long-lived donors when set against aged donors. No conclusive comparison of naive versus antigen-experienced cells was possible with unsorted PBMCs.

All donors came from Russia, were Caucasian and healthy, and spanned ages about 6 to 90. Note on this clonotype: What it binds is unknown.

A second roughly 6 to 11 cycle PCR used barcoded and J-beta primers. TCRdb processed the 5' RACE reads anew with MiXCR; each CDR3 protein has one entry. Altogether hundreds of thousands of distinct CDR3 sequences are present, approximately 50% being singletons, with the ten largest covering around a third. The ends were cut back, 3 bases at V and 3 bases at J, with 13 bases in the middle. This CDR3 is 14 amino acids long. Germline V gene data show CDR1 as SGDLS and CDR2 as YYNGEE. The sample taken for sequencing was blood. The chain couples TRBV9 to TRBJ2-7; D possibly corresponds to TRBD2 (5 bases). The receptor comes from a woman aged 55-69 years in good health. CDR3 coding DNA: TGTGCCAGCAGCGCGCACGCGGAGGACTACGAGCAGTACTTC. Encoded protein: CASSAHAEDYEQYF.